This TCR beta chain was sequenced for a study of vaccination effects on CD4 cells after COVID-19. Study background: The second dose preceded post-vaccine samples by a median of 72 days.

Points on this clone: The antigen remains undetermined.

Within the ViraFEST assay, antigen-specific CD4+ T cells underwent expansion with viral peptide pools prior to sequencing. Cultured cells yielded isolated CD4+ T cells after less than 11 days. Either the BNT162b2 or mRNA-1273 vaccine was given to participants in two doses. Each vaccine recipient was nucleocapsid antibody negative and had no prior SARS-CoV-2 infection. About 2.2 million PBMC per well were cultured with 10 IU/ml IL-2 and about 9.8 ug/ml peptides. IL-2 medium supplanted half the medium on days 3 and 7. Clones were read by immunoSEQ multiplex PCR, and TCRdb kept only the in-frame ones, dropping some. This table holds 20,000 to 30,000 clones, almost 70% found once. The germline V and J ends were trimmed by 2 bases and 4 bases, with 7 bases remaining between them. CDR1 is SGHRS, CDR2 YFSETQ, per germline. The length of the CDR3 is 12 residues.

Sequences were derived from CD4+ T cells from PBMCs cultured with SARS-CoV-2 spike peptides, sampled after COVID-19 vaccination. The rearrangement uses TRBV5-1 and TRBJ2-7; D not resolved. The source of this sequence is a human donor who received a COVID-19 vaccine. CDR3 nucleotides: TGCGCCAGCAGCTTTGGTGGGTACGAGCAGTACTTC. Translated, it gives CASSFGGYEQYF.